These T cell receptor beta chains were read from a single sample in a study of regulatory T cells in long-lasting Graves disease. TCRdb ran MiXCR on the multiplex PCR reads and lists one entry per CDR3 protein. The data contain hundreds of thousands of distinct CDR3 sequences, around 17% of them singletons. The sample also formed part of further work on T cells in Graves' hyperthyroidism and ophthalmopathy.

This specimen was peripheral blood mononuclear cells (PBMCs), taken at new diagnosis, from a patient treated with antithyroid drugs. The origin of the receptors is a woman in her 30s with Graves disease. CDR3s leave out the opening cysteine and the closing phenylalanine or tryptophan. Fields, in order: CDR3 protein, J gene, clone size, D gene, V gene. The D gene is left open where the match is weak. Size tells how often a clone was seen (once, few, many) or the class of an expanded clone, and some rows leave it out.

ASTPWRGLYEQY	TRBJ2-7	many	NA	TRBV6-1
ASSLASGVIVEQF	TRBJ2-1	many	TRBD2	TRBV11-2
ATSRDPGITDGYT	TRBJ1-2	NA	NA	TRBV15
ATAEGGANEKLF	TRBJ1-4	many	NA	TRBV24-1
ASSFLWGGRTGTYEQY	TRBJ2-7	many	NA	TRBV28
ASRGTGNNQPQH	TRBJ1-5	many	NA	TRBV7-9
AISTGPLFDTQC	TRBJ2-3	few	NA	TRBV10-3
AIRLDPGETQY	TRBJ2-5	few	NA	TRBV10-3
AITTDGGRSEAF	TRBJ1-1	few	NA	TRBV28
ASSLVDSNQPQH	TRBJ1-5	many	NA	TRBV28
ASTAAARGLHEQY	TRBJ2-7	many	TRBD1	TRBV12-3/TRBV12-4
AISGPGGTDTQY	TRBJ2-3	many	NA	TRBV10-3
ASSHRPPLAGGGTGELF	TRBJ2-2	NA	TRBD2	TRBV14
ASSLDGQGLSTEAF	TRBJ1-1	few	TRBD1	TRBV5-1
ASSSPGGTDTQY	TRBJ2-3	few	NA	TRBV11-3
ASSPGTGGSLQY	TRBJ2-7	many	TRBD1	TRBV7-3
SAKTGGNTQY	TRBJ2-3	many	TRBD1	TRBV20-1
ASSFPGPKNIQY	TRBJ2-4	many	NA	TRBV7-2
ASSQVGRLNTEAF	TRBJ1-1	many	NA	TRBV4-1
ASSSRTRNSGANVLT	TRBJ2-6	NA	NA	TRBV5-6
ASSYLKGGNTEAF	TRBJ1-1	many	NA	TRBV6-2/TRBV6-3
SARGGITYEQY	TRBJ2-7	many	NA	TRBV20-1
ASSSQGSGYT	TRBJ1-2	many	NA	TRBV28
ASSLSRGRTYEQY	TRBJ2-7	NA	NA	TRBV6-1
AWSIAGVAGELF	TRBJ2-2	many	TRBD2	TRBV30
ASSRYRGRSYEQY	TRBJ2-7	few	TRBD1	TRBV6-2/TRBV6-3
ASSQRNTEAF	TRBJ1-1	many	NA	TRBV3-1
ASSLGQGFRAYEQY	TRBJ2-7	NA	TRBD1	TRBV7-9
ASSSPSGERGDTQY	TRBJ2-3	many	TRBD2	TRBV28
ASERRGLETQY	TRBJ2-5	few	NA	TRBV28
ASSLRGKSYEQY	TRBJ2-7	many	NA	TRBV6-5
ASIRSGTPSTDTQY	TRBJ2-3	many	NA	TRBV12-3/TRBV12-4
SATRRGLDTQY	TRBJ2-3	many	NA	TRBV20-1
ASSPPQVHNEQF	TRBJ2-1	many	NA	TRBV18
ASSSPLAQH	TRBJ1-5	many	NA	TRBV28
ASGLNYEQY	TRBJ2-7	many	NA	TRBV12-3/TRBV12-4
ASSFGDKGNTIY	TRBJ1-3	few	NA	TRBV7-9
ASSYLPRDTQY	TRBJ2-3	many	NA	TRBV6-2/TRBV6-3
ASSFQAGKSSGNTIY	TRBJ1-3	few	NA	TRBV12-3/TRBV12-4
ASRGQGFNEQF	TRBJ2-1	many	TRBD1	TRBV28